These T cell receptor beta chains were read from a single sample in a study of shared clonotypes between healthy human individuals. Generated by immunoSEQ multiplex PCR, the TCRdb table keeps only in-frame clones and is missing some. The table has some 1,900,000 clones, approximately 94% seen once. Sequenced input: naive CD8+ T cells sorted from blood. The receptor set was obtained from a man younger than 35 in good health. Both conserved end residues are part of each CDR3. Each record gives: J gene, clone size, V gene, D gene, CDR3 DNA, CDR3 protein. The D gene is left open where the match is weak. A row's size may be missing; if present it is once, few, many or a size class.

j_call: TRBJ1-3; clone_size: few; v_call: TRBV19; d_call: NA; cdr3_nt: TGTGCCAGTAGCCGGGATACGAGCTCTGGAAACACCATATATTTT; cdr3_aa: CASSRDTSSGNTIYF
j_call: TRBJ2-7; clone_size: NA; v_call: TRBV5-4; d_call: NA; cdr3_nt: TGTGCCAGCAGCTTGCACCCTCCCGGCGAGCAGTACTTC; cdr3_aa: CASSLHPPGEQYF
j_call: TRBJ2-1; clone_size: NA; v_call: TRBV5-1; d_call: TRBD2; cdr3_nt: TGCGCCAGCAGCTTGAGCGGACTAGACGGAGAGCAGTTCTTC; cdr3_aa: CASSLSGLDGEQFF
j_call: TRBJ1-1; clone_size: once; v_call: TRBV6-5; d_call: NA; cdr3_nt: TGTGCCAGCAGTTACTCGGGGAGGGGCACTGAAGCTTTCTTT; cdr3_aa: CASSYSGRGTEAFF
j_call: TRBJ1-3; clone_size: NA; v_call: TRBV7-9; d_call: NA; cdr3_nt: TGTGCCAGCAGCTATGGTGGGGGAAACACCATATATTTT; cdr3_aa: CASSYGGGNTIYF
j_call: TRBJ2-1; clone_size: NA; v_call: TRBV2; d_call: NA; cdr3_nt: TGTGCCAGCAGTGAAGCGCTTCGGGGTTTTAGGACGAACAATGAGCAGTTCTTC; cdr3_aa: CASSEALRGFRTNNEQFF
j_call: TRBJ1-5; clone_size: NA; v_call: TRBV15; d_call: NA; cdr3_nt: TGTGCCACCAGCCCCGACCCCAATCAGCCCCAGCATTTT; cdr3_aa: CATSPDPNQPQHF
j_call: TRBJ1-2; clone_size: NA; v_call: TRBV7-6; d_call: NA; cdr3_nt: TGTGCCAGCAGCCTCCACTCTGGTCCAGGGGAGAACTATGGCTACACCTTC; cdr3_aa: CASSLHSGPGENYGYTF
j_call: TRBJ2-7; clone_size: NA; v_call: TRBV5-4; d_call: NA; cdr3_nt: TGTGCCAGCAGCTTGGCCTCTTCACCCGAGCAGTACTTC; cdr3_aa: CASSLASSPEQYF
j_call: TRBJ2-7; clone_size: NA; v_call: TRBV4-3; d_call: TRBD2; cdr3_nt: TGCGCCAGCAGCCCTCGGGGGGCCTACGAGCAGTACTTC; cdr3_aa: CASSPRGAYEQYF
j_call: TRBJ2-3; clone_size: NA; v_call: TRBV6-6; d_call: NA; cdr3_nt: TGTGCCAGCGACCAAATTCCGGGACAACACACAGATACGCAGTATTTT; cdr3_aa: CASDQIPGQHTDTQYF
j_call: TRBJ2-7; clone_size: few; v_call: TRBV9; d_call: NA; cdr3_nt: TGTGCCAGCAGCGTAGGGAGCAGCTCCTACGAGCAGTACTTC; cdr3_aa: CASSVGSSSYEQYF
j_call: TRBJ2-1; clone_size: NA; v_call: TRBV9; d_call: TRBD1; cdr3_nt: TGTGCCAGCAGCCCGAGGCCGGGGACAGATAAGAATGAGCAGTTCTTC; cdr3_aa: CASSPRPGTDKNEQFF
j_call: TRBJ1-1; clone_size: NA; v_call: TRBV30; d_call: NA; cdr3_nt: TGTGCCTGGAGTGAAGGGGTTGAAGCTTTCTTT; cdr3_aa: CAWSEGVEAFF
j_call: TRBJ2-7; clone_size: NA; v_call: TRBV6-1; d_call: NA; cdr3_nt: TGTGCCAGCAGTGAATTAGAGTTATCCTTACGAATGATTCGCGAGCAGTACTTC; cdr3_aa: CASSELELSLRMIREQYF
j_call: TRBJ2-7; clone_size: NA; v_call: TRBV29-1; d_call: TRBD2; cdr3_nt: TGCAGCGTCCGAGCGGGGGGAGGGGAGCAGTACTTC; cdr3_aa: CSVRAGGGEQYF
j_call: TRBJ1-1; clone_size: NA; v_call: TRBV7-9; d_call: NA; cdr3_nt: TGTGCCAGCAGCTTAGAGGGCCACGAAGCTTTCTTT; cdr3_aa: CASSLEGHEAFF
j_call: TRBJ2-2; clone_size: NA; v_call: TRBV15; d_call: NA; cdr3_nt: TGTGCCACCAGCTACCCGGGACAAGGGCTAACCGGGGAGCTGTTTTTT; cdr3_aa: CATSYPGQGLTGELFF
j_call: TRBJ1-1; clone_size: NA; v_call: TRBV7-2; d_call: TRBD1; cdr3_nt: TGTGCCAGCAGCTTGGGGACAGTTCCAAGGGACACTGAAGCTTTCTTT; cdr3_aa: CASSLGTVPRDTEAFF